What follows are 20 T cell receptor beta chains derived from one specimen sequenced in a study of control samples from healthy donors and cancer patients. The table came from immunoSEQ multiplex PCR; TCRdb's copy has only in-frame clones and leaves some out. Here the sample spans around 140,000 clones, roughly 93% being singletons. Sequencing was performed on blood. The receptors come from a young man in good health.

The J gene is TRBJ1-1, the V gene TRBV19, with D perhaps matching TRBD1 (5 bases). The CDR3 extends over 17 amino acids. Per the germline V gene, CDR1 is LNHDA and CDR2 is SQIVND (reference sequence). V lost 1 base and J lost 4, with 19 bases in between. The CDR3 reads CASSIAHFPRVGTEAFF. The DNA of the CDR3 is TGTGCCAGTAGTATAGCACATTTCCCCAGGGTTGGCACTGAAGCTTTCTTT.

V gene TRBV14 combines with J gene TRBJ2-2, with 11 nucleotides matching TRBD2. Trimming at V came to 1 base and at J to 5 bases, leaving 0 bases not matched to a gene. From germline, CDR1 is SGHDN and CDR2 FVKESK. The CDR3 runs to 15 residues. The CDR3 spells CASSQGLAGTGELFF. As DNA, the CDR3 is TGTGCCAGCAGCCAAGGACTAGCGGGAACCGGGGAGCTGTTTTTT.

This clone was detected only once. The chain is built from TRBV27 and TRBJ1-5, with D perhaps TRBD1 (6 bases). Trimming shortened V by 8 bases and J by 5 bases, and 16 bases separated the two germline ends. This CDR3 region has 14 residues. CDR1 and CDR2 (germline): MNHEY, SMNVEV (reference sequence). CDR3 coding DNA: TGTGCCAGCCGTCTTGGGGGACAACATCAGCCCCAGCATTTT. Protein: CASRLGGQHQPQHF.

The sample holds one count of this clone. The CDR3 nucleotides read TGTGCCAGCAGCCCACGGGGGGCCTTCCGCCACGAGCAGTACTTC. Translated, it gives CASSPRGAFRHEQYF. The rearrangement links TRBV27 to TRBJ2-7; D is possibly TRBD2 (7 bases). This CDR3 is built from 15 residues. V was pared by 6 bases and J by 5 bases, with 20 bases between. In germline, CDR1 is MNHEY, CDR2 SMNVEV (reference sequence).

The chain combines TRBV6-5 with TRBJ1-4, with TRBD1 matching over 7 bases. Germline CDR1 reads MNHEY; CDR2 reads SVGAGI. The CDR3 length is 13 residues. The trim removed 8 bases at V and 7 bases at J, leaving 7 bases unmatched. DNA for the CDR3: TGTGCCAGCCATTGGGACAGTACTGAAAAACTGTTTTTT. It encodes CASHWDSTEKLFF.

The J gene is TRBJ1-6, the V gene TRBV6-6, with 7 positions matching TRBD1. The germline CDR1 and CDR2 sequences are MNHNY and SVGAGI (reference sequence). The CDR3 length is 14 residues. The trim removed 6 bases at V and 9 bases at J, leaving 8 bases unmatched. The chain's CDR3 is CASSPRQGGSPLHF. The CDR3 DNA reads TGTGCCAGCAGCCCTAGACAGGGAGGTTCACCCCTCCACTTT.

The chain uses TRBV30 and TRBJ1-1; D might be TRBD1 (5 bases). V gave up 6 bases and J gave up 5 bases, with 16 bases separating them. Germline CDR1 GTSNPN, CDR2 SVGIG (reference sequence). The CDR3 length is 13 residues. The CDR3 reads CACGTGSSTEAFF. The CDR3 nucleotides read TGTGCCTGCGGTACAGGAAGTTCGACTGAAGCTTTCTTT.

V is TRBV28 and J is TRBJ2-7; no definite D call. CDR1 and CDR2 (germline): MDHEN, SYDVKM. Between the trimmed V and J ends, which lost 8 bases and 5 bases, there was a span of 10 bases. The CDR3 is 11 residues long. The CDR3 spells CASHTANEQYF. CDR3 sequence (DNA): TGTGCCAGCCACACCGCGAACGAGCAGTACTTC. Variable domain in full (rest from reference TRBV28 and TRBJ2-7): DVKVTQSSRYLVKRTGEKVFLECVQDMDHENMFWYRQDPGLGLRLIYFSYDVKMKEKGDIPEGYSVSREKKERFSLILESASTNQTSMYLCASHTANEQYFGPGTRLTVT.

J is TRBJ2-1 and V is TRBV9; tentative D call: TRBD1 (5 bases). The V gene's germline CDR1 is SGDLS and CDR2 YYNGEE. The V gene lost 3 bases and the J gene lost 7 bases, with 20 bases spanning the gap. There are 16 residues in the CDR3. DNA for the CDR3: TGTGCCAGCAGCGAGACAGCATTTTTACTGTATAATGAGCAGTTCTTC. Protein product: CASSETAFLLYNEQFF. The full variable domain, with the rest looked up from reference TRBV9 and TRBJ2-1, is DSGVTQTPKHLITATGQRVTLRCSPRSGDLSVYWYQQSLDQGLQFLIQYYNGEERAKGNILERFSAQQFPDLHSELNLSSLELGDSALYFCASSETAFLLYNEQFFGPGTRLTVL.

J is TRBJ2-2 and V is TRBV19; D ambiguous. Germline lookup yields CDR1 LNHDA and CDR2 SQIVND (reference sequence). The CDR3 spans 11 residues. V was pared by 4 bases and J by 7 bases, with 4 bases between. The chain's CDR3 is CASSTIGELFF. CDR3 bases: TGTGCCAGTAGTACCATCGGGGAGCTGTTTTTT.

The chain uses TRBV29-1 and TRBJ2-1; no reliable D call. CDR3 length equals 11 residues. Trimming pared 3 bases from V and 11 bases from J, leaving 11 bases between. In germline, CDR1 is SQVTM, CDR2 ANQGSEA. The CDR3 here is CSVESETQQFF. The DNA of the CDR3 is TGCAGCGTTGAGTCCGAGACCCAGCAGTTCTTC.

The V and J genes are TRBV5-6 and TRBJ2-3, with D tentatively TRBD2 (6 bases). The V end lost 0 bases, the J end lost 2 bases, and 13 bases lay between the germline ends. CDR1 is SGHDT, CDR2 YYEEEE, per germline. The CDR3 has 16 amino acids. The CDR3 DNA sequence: TGTGCCAGCAGCTTGGTGGCGGGGCGGGTCACAGATACGCAGTATTTT. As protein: CASSLVAGRVTDTQYF.

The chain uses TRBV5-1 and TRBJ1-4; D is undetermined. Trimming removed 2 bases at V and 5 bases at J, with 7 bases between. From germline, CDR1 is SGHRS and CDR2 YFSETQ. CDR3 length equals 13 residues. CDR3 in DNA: TGCGCCAGCAGCTTCCCGGGGAATGAAAAACTGTTTTTT. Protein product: CASSFPGNEKLFF.

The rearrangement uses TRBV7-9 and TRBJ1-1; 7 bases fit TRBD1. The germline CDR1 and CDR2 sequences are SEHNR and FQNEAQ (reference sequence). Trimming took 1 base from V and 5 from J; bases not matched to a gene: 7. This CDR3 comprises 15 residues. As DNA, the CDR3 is TGTGCCAGCAGCTTAGAATTAGGGGGCAGTACTGAAGCTTTCTTT. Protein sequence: CASSLELGGSTEAFF.

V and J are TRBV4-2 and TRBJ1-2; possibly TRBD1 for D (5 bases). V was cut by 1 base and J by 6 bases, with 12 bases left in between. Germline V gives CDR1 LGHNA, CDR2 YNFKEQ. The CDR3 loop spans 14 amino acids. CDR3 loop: CASSQVPGAHGYTF. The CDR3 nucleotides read TGTGCCAGCAGCCAAGTTCCCGGGGCTCATGGCTACACCTTC.

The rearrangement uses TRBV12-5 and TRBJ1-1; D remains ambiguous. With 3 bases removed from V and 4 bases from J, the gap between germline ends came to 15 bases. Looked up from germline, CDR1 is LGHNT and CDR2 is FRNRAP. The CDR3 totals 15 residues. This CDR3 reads CASGFATVGSTEAFF. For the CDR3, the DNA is TGTGCTAGTGGTTTCGCCACAGTCGGGAGCACTGAAGCTTTCTTT.

CDR3: CASSLSTHRDSYLYGYTF. The DNA of the CDR3 is TGTGCCAGCAGTCTTTCGACCCACCGGGACAGTTACCTTTATGGCTACACCTTC. V and J are TRBV28 and TRBJ1-2; TRBD1 matches at 7 bases. This CDR3 has 18 residues. Trimming cost V 5 bases and J 5 bases; bases outside gene matches: 20. Germline CDR1 is MDHEN and CDR2 is SYDVKM.

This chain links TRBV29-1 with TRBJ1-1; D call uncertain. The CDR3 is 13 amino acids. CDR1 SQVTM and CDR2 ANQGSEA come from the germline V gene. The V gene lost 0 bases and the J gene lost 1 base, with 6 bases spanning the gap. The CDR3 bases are TGCAGCGTTGAAGATGATAGGAACACTGAAGCTTTCTTT. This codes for CSVEDDRNTEAFF.

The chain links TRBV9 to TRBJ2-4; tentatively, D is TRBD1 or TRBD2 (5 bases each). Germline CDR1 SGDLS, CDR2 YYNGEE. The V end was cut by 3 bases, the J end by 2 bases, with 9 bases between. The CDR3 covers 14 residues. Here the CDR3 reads CASSGDGPKNIQYF. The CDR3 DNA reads TGTGCCAGCAGCGGGGACGGCCCCAAAAACATTCAGTACTTC.

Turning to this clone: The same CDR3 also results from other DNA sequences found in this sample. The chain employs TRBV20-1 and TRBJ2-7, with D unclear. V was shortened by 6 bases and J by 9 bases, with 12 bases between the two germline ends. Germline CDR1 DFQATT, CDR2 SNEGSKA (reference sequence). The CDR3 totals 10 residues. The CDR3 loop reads CSAPVDLQYF. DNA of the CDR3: TGCAGTGCCCCGGTCGACCTGCAGTACTTC.